Only a few counts were recorded for the clone carrying this TCR beta chain. This sample is drawn from a study of blood T cells in healthy people across ages. PBMCs numbering at least 7 million were isolated per sample. In germline, CDR1 is SGHRS, CDR2 YFSETQ. The CDR3 is 14 residues long. A second about 7 to 12 cycle PCR used barcoded and J-beta primers. The template-switch adaptor was a 5' adaptor with 12 random nucleotides. It tagged each cDNA molecule. MiXCR, run by TCRdb on the 5' RACE reads, gives a single entry per CDR3 protein. The data hold 750,000 to 950,000 distinct CDR3 sequences, with around 25% observed a single time. These data also featured in a second study, about T cells of mothers and their children. That source notes: Overlap in related mother-child pairs always slightly exceeded unrelated pairs, never significantly.

The source is a boy younger than 18 in good health. The chain recombines TRBV5-1 with TRBJ2-5; D may be TRBD2 (7 bases). The J call may be in error: the DNA end matches TRBJ2-7 better. The source material was blood. The CDR3 DNA reads as TGCGCCAGCAGCCCTTGGGGGGGCGAGTACGAGCAGTACTTC. It translates to CASSPWGGEYEQYF.